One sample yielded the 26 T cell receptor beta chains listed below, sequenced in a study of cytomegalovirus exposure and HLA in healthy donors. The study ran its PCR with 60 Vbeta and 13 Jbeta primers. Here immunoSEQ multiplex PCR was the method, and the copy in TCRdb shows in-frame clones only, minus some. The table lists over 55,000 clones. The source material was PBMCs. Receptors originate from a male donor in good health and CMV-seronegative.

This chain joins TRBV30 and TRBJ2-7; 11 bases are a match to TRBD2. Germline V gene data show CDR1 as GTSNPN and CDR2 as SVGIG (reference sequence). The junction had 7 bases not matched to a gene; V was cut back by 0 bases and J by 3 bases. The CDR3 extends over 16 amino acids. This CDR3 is CAWSVLGTSGLYEQYF. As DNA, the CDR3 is TGTGCCTGGAGTGTCCTTGGGACTAGCGGCCTCTACGAGCAGTACTTC. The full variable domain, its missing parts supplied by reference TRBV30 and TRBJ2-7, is SQTIHQWPATLVQPVGSPLSLECTVEGTSNPNLYWYRQAAGRGLQLLFYSVGIGQISSEVPQNLSASRPQDRQFILSSKKLLLSDSGFYLCAWSVLGTSGLYEQYFGPGTRLTVT.

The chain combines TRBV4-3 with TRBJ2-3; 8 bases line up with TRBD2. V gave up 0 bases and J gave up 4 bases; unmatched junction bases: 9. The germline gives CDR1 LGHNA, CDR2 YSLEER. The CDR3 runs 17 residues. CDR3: CASSQDFGRGRADTQYF. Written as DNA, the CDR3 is TGCGCCAGCAGCCAAGATTTCGGGAGGGGGAGGGCAGATACGCAGTATTTT.

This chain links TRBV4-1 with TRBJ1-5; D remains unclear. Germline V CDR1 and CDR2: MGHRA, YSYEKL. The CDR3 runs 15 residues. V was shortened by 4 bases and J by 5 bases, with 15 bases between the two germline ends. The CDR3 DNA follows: TGCGCCAGCAGCCCCGGAGAAAGAGGCGATCAGCCCCAGCATTTT. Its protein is CASSPGERGDQPQHF.

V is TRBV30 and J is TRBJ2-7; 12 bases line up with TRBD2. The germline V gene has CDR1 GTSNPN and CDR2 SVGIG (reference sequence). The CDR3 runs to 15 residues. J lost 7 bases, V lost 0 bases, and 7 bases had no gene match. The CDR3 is CAWSVLAGGAGEQYF. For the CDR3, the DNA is TGTGCCTGGAGTGTACTAGCGGGAGGCGCTGGGGAGCAGTACTTC. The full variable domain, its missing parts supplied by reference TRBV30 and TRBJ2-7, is SQTIHQWPATLVQPVGSPLSLECTVEGTSNPNLYWYRQAAGRGLQLLFYSVGIGQISSEVPQNLSASRPQDRQFILSSKKLLLSDSGFYLCAWSVLAGGAGEQYFGPGTRLTVT.

The CDR3: CASSLVPTAQSDTQYF. The CDR3 region has the DNA TGTGCCAGCAGCTTAGTACCGACAGCACAATCAGATACGCAGTATTTT. V usage is TRBV7-2 and J usage is TRBJ2-3; tentatively, D is TRBD1 (5 bases). V was pared by 1 base and J by 4 bases, with 15 bases between. CDR3 length: 16 amino acids. From germline, CDR1 is SGHTA and CDR2 FQGNSA.

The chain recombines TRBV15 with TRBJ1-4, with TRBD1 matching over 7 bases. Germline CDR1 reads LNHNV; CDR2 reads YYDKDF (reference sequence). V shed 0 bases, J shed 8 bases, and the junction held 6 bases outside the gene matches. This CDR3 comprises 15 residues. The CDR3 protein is CATSRDRGGAEKLFF. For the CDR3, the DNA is TGTGCCACCAGCAGAGATAGAGGGGGCGCGGAAAAACTGTTTTTT.

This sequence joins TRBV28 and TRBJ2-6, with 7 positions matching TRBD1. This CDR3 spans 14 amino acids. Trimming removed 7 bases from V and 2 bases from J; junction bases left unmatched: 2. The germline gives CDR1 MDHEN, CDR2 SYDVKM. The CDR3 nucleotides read TGTGCCAGCACCCAGGGGGCTGGGGCCAACGTCCTGACTTTC. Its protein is CASTQGAGANVLTF.

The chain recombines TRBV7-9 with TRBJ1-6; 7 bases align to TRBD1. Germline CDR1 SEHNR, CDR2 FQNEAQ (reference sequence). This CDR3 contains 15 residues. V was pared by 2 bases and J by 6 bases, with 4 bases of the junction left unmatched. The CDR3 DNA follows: TGTGCCAGCAGCTTAATGCAGGGGGGTAATTCACCCCTCCACTTT. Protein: CASSLMQGGNSPLHF.

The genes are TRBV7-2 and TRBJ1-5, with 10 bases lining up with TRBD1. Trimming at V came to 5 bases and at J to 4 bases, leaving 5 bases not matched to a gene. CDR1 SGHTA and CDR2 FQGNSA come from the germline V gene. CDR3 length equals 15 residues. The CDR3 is CASSPGTGANQPQHF. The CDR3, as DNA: TGTGCCAGCAGCCCCGGGACAGGGGCGAATCAGCCCCAGCATTTT.

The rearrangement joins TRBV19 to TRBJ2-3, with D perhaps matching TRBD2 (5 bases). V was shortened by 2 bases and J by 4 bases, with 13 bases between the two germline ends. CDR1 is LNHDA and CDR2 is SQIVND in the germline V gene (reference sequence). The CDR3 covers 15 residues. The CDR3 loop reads CASSINPRTADTQYF. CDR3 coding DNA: TGTGCCAGTAGTATAAACCCTAGGACTGCAGATACGCAGTATTTT.

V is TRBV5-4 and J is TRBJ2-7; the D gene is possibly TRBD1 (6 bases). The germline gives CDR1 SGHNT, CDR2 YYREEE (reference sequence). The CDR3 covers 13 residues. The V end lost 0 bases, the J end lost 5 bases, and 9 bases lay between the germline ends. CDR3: CASSLGQAHEQYF. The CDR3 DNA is TGTGCCAGCAGCTTGGGACAGGCTCACGAGCAGTACTTC.

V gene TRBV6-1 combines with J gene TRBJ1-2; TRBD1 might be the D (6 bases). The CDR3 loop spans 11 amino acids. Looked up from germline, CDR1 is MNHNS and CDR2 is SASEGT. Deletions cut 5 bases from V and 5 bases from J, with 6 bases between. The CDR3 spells CASSTGYGYTF. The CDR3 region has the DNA TGTGCCAGCAGTACAGGGTATGGCTACACCTTC.

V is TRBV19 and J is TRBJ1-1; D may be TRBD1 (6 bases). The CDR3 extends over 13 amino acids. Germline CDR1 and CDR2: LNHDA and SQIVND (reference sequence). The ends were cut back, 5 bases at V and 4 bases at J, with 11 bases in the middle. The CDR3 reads CASSYRVGTEAFF. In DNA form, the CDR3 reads TGTGCCAGTAGTTACAGGGTGGGCACTGAAGCTTTCTTT.

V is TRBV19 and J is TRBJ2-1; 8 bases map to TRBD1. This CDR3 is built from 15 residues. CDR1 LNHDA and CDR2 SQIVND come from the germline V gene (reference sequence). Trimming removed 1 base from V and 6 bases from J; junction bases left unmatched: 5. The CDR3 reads CASSIGGTGGNEQFF. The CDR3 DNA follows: TGTGCCAGTAGTATAGGGGGGACAGGAGGCAATGAGCAGTTCTTC.

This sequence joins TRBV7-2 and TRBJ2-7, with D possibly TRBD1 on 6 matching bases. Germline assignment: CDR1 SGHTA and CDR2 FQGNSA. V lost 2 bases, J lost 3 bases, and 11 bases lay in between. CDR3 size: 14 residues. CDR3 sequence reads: CASSLTGTYYEQYF. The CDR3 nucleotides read TGTGCCAGCAGCTTAACCGGGACATACTACGAGCAGTACTTC.

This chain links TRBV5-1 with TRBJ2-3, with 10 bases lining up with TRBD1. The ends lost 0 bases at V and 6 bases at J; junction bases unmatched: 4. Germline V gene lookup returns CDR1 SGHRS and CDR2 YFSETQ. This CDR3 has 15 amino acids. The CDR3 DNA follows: TGCGCCAGCAGCTTGGGACAGGGGGCTTTTGATACGCAGTATTTT. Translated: CASSLGQGAFDTQYF.

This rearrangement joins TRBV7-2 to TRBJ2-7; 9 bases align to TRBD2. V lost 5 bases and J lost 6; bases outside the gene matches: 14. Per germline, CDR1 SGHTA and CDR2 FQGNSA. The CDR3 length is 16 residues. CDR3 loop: CASSQDSSGGVGEQYF. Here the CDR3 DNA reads TGTGCCAGCAGCCAAGATAGTAGCGGGGGTGTAGGCGAGCAGTACTTC. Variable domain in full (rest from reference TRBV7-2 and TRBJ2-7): GAGVSQSPSNKVTEKGKDVELRCDPISGHTALYWYRQSLGQGLEFLIYFQGNSAPDKSGLPSDRFSAERTGGSVSTLTIQRTQQEDSAVYLCASSQDSSGGVGEQYFGPGTRLTVT.

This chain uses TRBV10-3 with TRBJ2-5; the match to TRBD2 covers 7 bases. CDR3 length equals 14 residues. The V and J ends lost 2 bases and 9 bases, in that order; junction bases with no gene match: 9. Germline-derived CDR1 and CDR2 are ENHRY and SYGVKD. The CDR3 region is CAISESGVKGSQYF. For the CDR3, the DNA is TGTGCCATCAGTGAGAGCGGGGTGAAAGGGTCCCAGTACTTC.

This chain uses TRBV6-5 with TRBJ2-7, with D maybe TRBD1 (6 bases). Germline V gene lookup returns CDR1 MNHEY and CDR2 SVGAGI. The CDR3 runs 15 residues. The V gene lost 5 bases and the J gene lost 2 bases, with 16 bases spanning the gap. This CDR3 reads CASSPLGAGAYEQYF. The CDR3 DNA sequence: TGTGCCAGCAGTCCGTTAGGGGCAGGGGCCTACGAGCAGTACTTC.

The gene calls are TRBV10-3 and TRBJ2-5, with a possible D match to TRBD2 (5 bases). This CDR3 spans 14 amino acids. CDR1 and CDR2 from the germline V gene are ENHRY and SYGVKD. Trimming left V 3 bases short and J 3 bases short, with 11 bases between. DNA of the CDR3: TGTGCCATCAGTGAAAGAGGGCTGGAAGAGACCCAGTACTTC. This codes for CAISERGLEETQYF.

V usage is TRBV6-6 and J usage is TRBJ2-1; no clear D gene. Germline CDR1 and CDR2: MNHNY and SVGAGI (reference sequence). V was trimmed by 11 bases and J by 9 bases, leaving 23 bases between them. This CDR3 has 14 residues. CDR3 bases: TGTGCCGCCGCCACCGCAGGAAGAGTCAGTGAGCAGTTCTTC. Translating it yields CAAATAGRVSEQFF.

As DNA, the CDR3 is TGTGCCAGCAGCCGAGGCAGGGTGGAGTCCGGGGAGCTGTTTTTT. It is translated as CASSRGRVESGELFF. The chain employs TRBV9 and TRBJ2-2, with a tentative D call TRBD1 (5 bases). CDR3 length equals 15 residues. The V gene's germline CDR1 is SGDLS and CDR2 YYNGEE. The ends were cut back, 4 bases at V and 6 bases at J, with 16 bases in the middle.

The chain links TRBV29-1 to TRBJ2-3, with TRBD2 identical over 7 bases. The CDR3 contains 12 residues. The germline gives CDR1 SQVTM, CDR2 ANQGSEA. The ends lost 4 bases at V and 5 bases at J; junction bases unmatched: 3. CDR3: CSVVASGDTQYF. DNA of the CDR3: TGCAGCGTTGTGGCTAGCGGAGATACGCAGTATTTT.

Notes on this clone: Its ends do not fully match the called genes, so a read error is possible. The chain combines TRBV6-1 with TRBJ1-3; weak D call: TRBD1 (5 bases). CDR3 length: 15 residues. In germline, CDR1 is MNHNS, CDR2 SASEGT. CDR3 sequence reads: CASNPTAFSGNNIYF. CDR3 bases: TGTGCCAGCAACCCGACAGCCTTCTCTGGAAACAACATATATTTT.

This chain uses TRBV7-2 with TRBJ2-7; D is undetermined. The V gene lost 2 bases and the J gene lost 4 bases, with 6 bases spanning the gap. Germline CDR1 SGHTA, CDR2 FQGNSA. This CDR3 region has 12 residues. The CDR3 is CASSLSQYEQYF. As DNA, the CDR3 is TGTGCCAGCAGCTTAAGTCAGTACGAGCAGTACTTC.

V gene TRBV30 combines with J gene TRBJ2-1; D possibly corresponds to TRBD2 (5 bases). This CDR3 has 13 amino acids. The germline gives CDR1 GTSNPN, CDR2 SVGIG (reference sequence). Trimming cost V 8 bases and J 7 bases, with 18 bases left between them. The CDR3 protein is CARAGPRGNEQFF. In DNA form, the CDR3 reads TGTGCCCGGGCAGGCCCCCGAGGGAATGAGCAGTTCTTC.